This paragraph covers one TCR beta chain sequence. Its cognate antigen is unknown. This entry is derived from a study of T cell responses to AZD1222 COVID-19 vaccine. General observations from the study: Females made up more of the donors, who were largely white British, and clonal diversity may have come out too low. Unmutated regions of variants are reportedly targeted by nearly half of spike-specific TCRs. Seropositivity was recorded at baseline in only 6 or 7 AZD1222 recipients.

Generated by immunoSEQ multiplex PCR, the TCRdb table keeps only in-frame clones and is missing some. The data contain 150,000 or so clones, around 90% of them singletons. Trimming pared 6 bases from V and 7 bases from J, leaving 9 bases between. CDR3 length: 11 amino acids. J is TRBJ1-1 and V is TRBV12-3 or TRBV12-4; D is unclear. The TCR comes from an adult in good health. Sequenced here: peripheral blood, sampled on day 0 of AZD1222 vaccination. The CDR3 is CASSRAIEAFF. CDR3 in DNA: TGTGCCAGCAGCCGGGCGATTGAAGCTTTCTTT.